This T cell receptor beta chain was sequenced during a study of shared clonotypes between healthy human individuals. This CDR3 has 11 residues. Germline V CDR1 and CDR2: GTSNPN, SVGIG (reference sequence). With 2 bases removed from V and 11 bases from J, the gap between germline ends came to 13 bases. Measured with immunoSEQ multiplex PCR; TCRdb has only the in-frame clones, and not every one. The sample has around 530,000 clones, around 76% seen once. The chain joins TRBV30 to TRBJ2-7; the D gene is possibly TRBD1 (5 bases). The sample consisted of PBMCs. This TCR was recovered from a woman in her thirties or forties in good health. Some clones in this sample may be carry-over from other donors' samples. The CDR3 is CAWSHDSSEYF. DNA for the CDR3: TGTGCCTGGAGTCACGACAGTTCCGAGTACTTC.